This T cell receptor beta chain derives from a study of T cell changes during pregnancy in multiple sclerosis. V gave up 5 bases and J gave up 6 bases, with 22 bases separating them. Per germline, CDR1 MNHEY and CDR2 SMNVEV (reference sequence). The CDR3 has 17 residues. This table comes from immunoSEQ multiplex PCR, and its TCRdb copy is limited to in-frame clones, with some not included. Among about 50,000 clones listed, about 90% were seen once. This clonotype originated in a female donor with multiple sclerosis, enrolled in a pregnancy study. The chain combines TRBV27 with TRBJ2-2; tentative D call: TRBD2 (6 bases). Sequenced here: CD4+ T cells from peripheral blood mononuclear cells, sampled after pregnancy. CDR3 sequence: CASSGGRQAASAGELFF. CDR3 DNA: TGTGCCAGCAGTGGAGGGAGGCAGGCCGCCAGCGCCGGGGAGCTGTTTTTT.